What follows are 23 T cell receptor beta chains derived from one specimen sequenced in a study of shared clonotypes between healthy human individuals. Clones were read by immunoSEQ multiplex PCR, and TCRdb kept only the in-frame ones, dropping some. Altogether around 500,000 clones are present, roughly 85% being singletons, with the ten largest covering about 12%. Source material: PBMCs. These receptors originate from a woman aged 40 to 50 in good health. Some clones in this sample may be carry-over from other donors' samples.

The CDR3: CASSLVGEATEAFF. The CDR3 coding sequence is TGTGCCAGCAGCTTAGTGGGGGAAGCCACTGAAGCTTTCTTT. The chain couples TRBV7-2 to TRBJ1-1; tentatively, D is TRBD1 (5 bases). The germline V gene encodes CDR1 SGHTA and CDR2 FQGNSA. Trimming stripped 1 base from V and 4 bases from J, with 10 bases between. The CDR3 covers 14 residues.

The chain combines TRBV5-4 with TRBJ1-4; TRBD1 agrees at 8 bases. Germline V gene data show CDR1 as SGHNT and CDR2 as YYREEE (reference sequence). The junction had 3 bases not matched to a gene; V was cut back by 4 bases and J by 7 bases. The length of the CDR3 is 13 residues. The CDR3 protein is CASSPDRAEKLFF. The CDR3 DNA sequence: TGTGCCAGCAGCCCGGACAGGGCTGAAAAACTGTTTTTT. The variable domain in full, completed from reference TRBV5-4 and TRBJ1-4, reads ETGVTQSPTHLIKTRGQQVTLRCSSQSGHNTVSWYQQALGQGPQFIFQYYREEENGRGNFPPRFSGLQFPNYSSELNVNALELDDSALYLCASSPDRAEKLFFGSGTQLSVL.

This clone appeared a few times. The chain carries TRBV11-1 and TRBJ1-1; D is undetermined. Germline assignment: CDR1 SGHAT and CDR2 FQDESV (reference sequence). V lost 5 bases to trimming and J lost 1 base, with 14 bases between them. The CDR3 has 15 amino acids. The CDR3 loop is CASSQRTAGNTEAFF. The DNA of the CDR3 is TGTGCCAGCAGCCAAAGGACGGCGGGGAACACTGAAGCTTTCTTT.

The chain combines TRBV5-1 with TRBJ2-1, with 7 bases matching TRBD1. The trim removed 2 bases at V and 6 bases at J, leaving 11 bases unmatched. Germline lookup yields CDR1 SGHRS and CDR2 YFSETQ. CDR3 length equals 16 residues. The CDR3 region has the DNA TGCGCCAGCAGCTTCGGTGCGGATAACAGGGGCAATGAGCAGTTCTTC. Translated: CASSFGADNRGNEQFF.

The V and J genes are TRBV18 and TRBJ2-5; TRBD2 is a possible D gene (5 bases). V lost 6 bases and J 4 bases, leaving 21 bases between the germline ends. The CDR3 covers 16 residues. Germline V gene lookup returns CDR1 KGHSH and CDR2 LQKENI. The CDR3 loop reads CASSPTSEGRRETQYF. In DNA form, the CDR3 reads TGTGCCAGCTCGCCCACGTCCGAGGGAAGGAGAGAGACCCAGTACTTC.

J is TRBJ2-7 and V is TRBV9; 12 positions agree with TRBD2. The germline CDR1 and CDR2 sequences are SGDLS and YYNGEE. With 2 bases clipped from V and 6 bases from J, the junction kept 9 bases outside the gene matches. CDR3 length: 16 amino acids. The CDR3 nucleotides read TGTGCCAGCAGCGTCGGTACTAGCGGGAGGTCCCTCGAGCAGTACTTC. It encodes CASSVGTSGRSLEQYF.

The gene calls are TRBV10-1 and TRBJ2-2; perhaps D is TRBD1 or TRBD2 (6 bases each). Germline assignment: CDR1 WNHNN and CDR2 SYGVQD (reference sequence). The V gene lost 8 bases and the J gene lost 2 bases, with 15 bases spanning the gap. This CDR3 is 15 amino acids long. The CDR3 loop reads CASSRGRVNTGELFF. The CDR3 coding sequence is TGCGCCAGCTCCCGGGGGCGGGTTAACACCGGGGAGCTGTTTTTT.

The J gene is TRBJ2-7, the V gene TRBV6-5, with TRBD1 as a possible D gene (6 bases). Germline CDR1 MNHEY, CDR2 SVGAGI. CDR3 size: 15 residues. Trimming removed 0 bases from V and 5 bases from J, with 14 bases in between. The chain's CDR3 is CASSYSKGGLDEQYF. CDR3 nucleotide sequence: TGTGCCAGCAGTTACTCGAAAGGGGGTTTGGACGAGCAGTACTTC.

Of note for this clone: A read error is the likely source, as a far larger clone sits one nucleotide away. The chain uses TRBV7-9 and TRBJ2-2, with TRBD2 identical over 8 bases. From germline, CDR1 is SEHNR and CDR2 FQNEAQ (reference sequence). This CDR3 region has 16 residues. V dropped 5 bases and J dropped 7; count of bases not matched to a gene: 12. CDR3 sequence: CASSHWGLGYIGELFF. DNA for the CDR3: TGTGCCAGCAGCCACTGGGGACTAGGGTACATCGGGGAGCTGTTTTTT.

The CDR3 protein is CASSLTSEDEQFF. CDR3 DNA: TGTGCCAGCAGCCTGACTAGCGAGGATGAGCAGTTCTTC. The gene calls are TRBV6-6 and TRBJ2-1; 8 positions agree with TRBD2. The CDR3 extends over 13 amino acids. V dropped 6 bases and J dropped 8; count of bases not matched to a gene: 6. Germline CDR1 reads MNHNY; CDR2 reads SVGAGI (reference sequence).

This chain connects TRBV27 to TRBJ1-3; D might be TRBD1 (5 bases). Germline values: CDR1 MNHEY, CDR2 SMNVEV (reference sequence). The CDR3 runs to 15 residues. V lost 6 bases and J 5 bases, leaving 17 bases between the germline ends. CDR3 in amino acids: CASRVPGPGRNTIYF. In DNA, the CDR3 is TGTGCCAGCAGGGTACCGGGACCGGGGCGAAACACCATATATTTT.

The sample holds a few counts of this clone. The chain combines TRBV29-1 with TRBJ2-3; D is possibly TRBD2 (5 bases). The CDR3 extends over 14 amino acids. Between the trimmed V and J ends, which lost 1 base and 0 bases, there was a span of 8 bases. Germline V gene lookup returns CDR1 SQVTM and CDR2 ANQGSEA. The DNA of the CDR3 is TGCAGCGTTGAAGGGGAGACTAGCACAGATACGCAGTATTTT. Protein sequence: CSVEGETSTDTQYF.

The gene calls are TRBV18 and TRBJ2-2; no definite D call. CDR1 is KGHSH and CDR2 is LQKENI in the germline V gene. The V end lost 0 bases, the J end lost 5 bases, and 7 bases lay between the germline ends. The CDR3 has 14 amino acids. In DNA form, the CDR3 reads TGTGCCAGCTCACCACCGTGGGTGACCGGGGAGCTGTTTTTT. The encoded protein is CASSPPWVTGELFF.

This sequence joins TRBV14 and TRBJ1-6, with D hard to call. Trimming cost V 0 bases and J 8 bases, with 11 bases left between them. Per the germline V gene, CDR1 is SGHDN and CDR2 is FVKESK. The CDR3 runs 15 residues. CDR3 region: CASSQDAGVHSPLHF. CDR3 nucleotide sequence: TGTGCCAGCAGCCAAGATGCCGGGGTGCATTCACCCCTCCACTTT.

The rearrangement joins TRBV7-3 to TRBJ1-3; no definite D call. The CDR3 runs to 13 residues. V was trimmed by 5 bases and J by 4 bases, leaving 9 bases between them. CDR1 SGHTA and CDR2 FQGTGA come from the germline V gene. Here the CDR3 DNA reads TGTGCCAGCAGCGCGAGTTCCGGAAACACCATATATTTT. This sequence encodes CASSASSGNTIYF.

This clone showed up just once. The V gene is TRBV4-3, the J gene TRBJ2-6; D may be TRBD1 (6 bases). V was pared by 0 bases and J by 2 bases, with 11 bases between. The CDR3 consists of 17 residues. Germline V gives CDR1 LGHNA, CDR2 YSLEER. The CDR3 sequence is CASSQDRGMAGANVLTF. The CDR3 DNA reads TGCGCCAGCAGCCAAGACAGGGGTATGGCTGGGGCCAACGTCCTGACTTTC.

The chain combines TRBV2 with TRBJ2-2, with D possibly matching TRBD2 (5 bases). The length of the CDR3 is 14 residues. CDR1 is SNHLY, CDR2 FYNNEI, per germline. Trimming removed 10 bases from V and 4 bases from J, with 16 bases in between. CDR3 sequence: CATKPGESTGELFF. In DNA form, the CDR3 reads TGTGCCACCAAGCCCGGGGAGAGCACCGGGGAGCTGTTTTTT.

V gene TRBV10-1 combines with J gene TRBJ1-2, with no clear D. This CDR3 is built from 14 residues. From germline, CDR1 is WNHNN and CDR2 SYGVQD (reference sequence). Trimming took off 8 bases at V and 0 bases at J, with 13 bases between the two ends. CDR3 DNA sequence: TGCGCCAGCGCCCCTGGGCAGACTAACTATGGCTACACCTTC. This translates into CASAPGQTNYGYTF.

Regarding this clone: A much larger clone lies one base from this, so it may be a read error. The V call is TRBV5-1, the J call TRBJ1-3, with D hard to call. The V gene's germline CDR1 is SGHRS and CDR2 YFSETQ. The CDR3 loop spans 17 amino acids. The CDR3 DNA sequence: TGCGCCAGCAGCTTGGCGCCCGCTGGCACCTCTGGAAACACCGTATATTTT. It encodes CASSLAPAGTSGNTVYF.

This clone was found a few times. The rearrangement joins TRBV27 to TRBJ2-3; 13 nucleotides line up with TRBD2. There are 15 residues in the CDR3. Germline lookup yields CDR1 MNHEY and CDR2 SMNVEV (reference sequence). V shed 4 bases and J 11 bases; nucleotides not matched to a gene: 9. The DNA for the CDR3 is TGTGCCAGCAGTTGGGGGACTAGCGGGGAGGTGGGGCAGTATTTT. This sequence encodes CASSWGTSGEVGQYF.

This clone has only a few counts. This sequence joins TRBV27 and TRBJ1-5; D is undetermined. Germline V lookup: CDR1 MNHEY, CDR2 SMNVEV (reference sequence). There are 12 residues in the CDR3. Between the trimmed V and J ends, which lost 10 bases and 11 bases, there was a span of 18 bases. The CDR3 DNA is TGTGCCAACGGAAGACTCCCCCTATCCCAGCATTTT. It is translated as CANGRLPLSQHF.

The V gene is TRBV29-1, the J gene TRBJ2-3; tentatively, D is TRBD2 (5 bases). Looked up from germline, CDR1 is SQVTM and CDR2 is ANQGSEA. V was shortened by 3 bases and J by 2 bases, with 9 bases between the two germline ends. The length of the CDR3 is 13 residues. CDR3 in amino acids: CSVDIGNTDTQYF. DNA of the CDR3: TGCAGCGTTGACATCGGGAACACAGATACGCAGTATTTT.

V and J are TRBV5-1 and TRBJ1-5; TRBD1 might be the D (5 bases). Germline loops: CDR1 SGHRS, CDR2 YFSETQ. The CDR3 covers 14 residues. V was pared by 3 bases and J by 0 bases, with 7 bases between. This chain's CDR3 is CASSSGSSNQPQHF. The CDR3 DNA reads as TGCGCCAGCAGCTCAGGGAGTAGCAATCAGCCCCAGCATTTT.